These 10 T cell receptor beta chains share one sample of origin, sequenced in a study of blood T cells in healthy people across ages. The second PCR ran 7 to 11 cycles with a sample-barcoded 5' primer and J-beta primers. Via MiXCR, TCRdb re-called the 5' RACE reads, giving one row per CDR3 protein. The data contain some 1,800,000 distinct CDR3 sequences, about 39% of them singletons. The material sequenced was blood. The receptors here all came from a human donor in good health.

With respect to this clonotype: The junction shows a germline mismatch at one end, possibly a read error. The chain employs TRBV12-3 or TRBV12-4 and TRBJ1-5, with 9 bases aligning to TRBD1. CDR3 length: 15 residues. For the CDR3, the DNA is TGTGCCTGCAGTTTCGGACAGGGGATAGGTCAGCCCCAGCATTTT. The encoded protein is CACSFGQGIGQPQHF.

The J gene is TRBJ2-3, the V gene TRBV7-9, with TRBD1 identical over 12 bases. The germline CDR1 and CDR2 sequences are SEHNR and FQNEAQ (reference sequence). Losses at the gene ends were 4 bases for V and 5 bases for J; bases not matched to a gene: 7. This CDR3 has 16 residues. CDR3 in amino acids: CASSSSGTGGGDTQYF. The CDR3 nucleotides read TGTGCCAGCAGCTCCTCCGGGACAGGGGGCGGAGATACGCAGTATTTT.

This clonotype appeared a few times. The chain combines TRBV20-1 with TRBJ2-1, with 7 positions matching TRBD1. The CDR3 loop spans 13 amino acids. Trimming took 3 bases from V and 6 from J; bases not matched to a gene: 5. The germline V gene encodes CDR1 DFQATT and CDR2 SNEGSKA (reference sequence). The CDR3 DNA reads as TGCAGTGCTAGCCAGACAGGGCGCAATGAGCAGTTCTTC. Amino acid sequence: CSASQTGRNEQFF.

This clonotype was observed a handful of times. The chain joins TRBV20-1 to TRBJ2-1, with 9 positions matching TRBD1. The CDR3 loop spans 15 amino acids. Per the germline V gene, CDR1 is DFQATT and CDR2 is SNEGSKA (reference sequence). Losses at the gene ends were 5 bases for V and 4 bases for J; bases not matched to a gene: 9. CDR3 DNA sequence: TGCAGTGCTTCCTCCCCGGGACAGGGATACAATGAGCAGTTCTTC. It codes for CSASSPGQGYNEQFF.

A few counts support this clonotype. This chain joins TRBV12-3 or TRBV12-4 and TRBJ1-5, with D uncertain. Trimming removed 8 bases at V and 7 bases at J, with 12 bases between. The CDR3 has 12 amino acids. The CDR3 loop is CASAPDGQPQHF. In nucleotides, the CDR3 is TGTGCCAGCGCACCCGATGGCCAGCCCCAGCATTTT.

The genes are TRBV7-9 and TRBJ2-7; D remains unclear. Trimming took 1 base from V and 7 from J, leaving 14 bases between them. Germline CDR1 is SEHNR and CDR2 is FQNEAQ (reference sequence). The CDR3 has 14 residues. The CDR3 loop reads CASSLGGRPQEQYF. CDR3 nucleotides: TGTGCCAGCAGCTTAGGCGGCAGGCCTCAAGAGCAGTACTTC.

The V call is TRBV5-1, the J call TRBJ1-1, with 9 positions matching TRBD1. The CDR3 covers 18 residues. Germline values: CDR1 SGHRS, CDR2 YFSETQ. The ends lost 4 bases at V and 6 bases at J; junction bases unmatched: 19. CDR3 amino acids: CASSLYLPGQGNRPEAFF. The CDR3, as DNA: TGCGCCAGCAGCCTCTATCTTCCGGGACAGGGAAATAGGCCTGAAGCTTTCTTT.

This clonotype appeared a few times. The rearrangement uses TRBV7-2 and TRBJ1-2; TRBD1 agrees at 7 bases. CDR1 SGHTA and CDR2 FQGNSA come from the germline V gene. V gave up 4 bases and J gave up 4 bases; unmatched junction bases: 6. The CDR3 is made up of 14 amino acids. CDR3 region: CASSSVQGTYGYTF. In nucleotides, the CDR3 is TGTGCCAGCAGCTCGGTACAGGGGACCTATGGCTACACCTTC.

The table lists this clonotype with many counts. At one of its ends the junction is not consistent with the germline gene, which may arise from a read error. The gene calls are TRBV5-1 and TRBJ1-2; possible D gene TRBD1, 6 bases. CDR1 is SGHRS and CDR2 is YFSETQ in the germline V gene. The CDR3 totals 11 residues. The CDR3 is CASSLDSGYTF. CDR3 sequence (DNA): TGTGCCAGCAGCTTGGACAGTGGCTACACCTTC.

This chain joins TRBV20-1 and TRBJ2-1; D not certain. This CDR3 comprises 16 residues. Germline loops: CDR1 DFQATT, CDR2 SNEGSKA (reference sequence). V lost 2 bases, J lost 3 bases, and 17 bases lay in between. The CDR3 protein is CSARPHGRHLYNEQFF. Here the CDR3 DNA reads TGCAGTGCTAGACCCCACGGTCGACACCTCTACAATGAGCAGTTCTTC.